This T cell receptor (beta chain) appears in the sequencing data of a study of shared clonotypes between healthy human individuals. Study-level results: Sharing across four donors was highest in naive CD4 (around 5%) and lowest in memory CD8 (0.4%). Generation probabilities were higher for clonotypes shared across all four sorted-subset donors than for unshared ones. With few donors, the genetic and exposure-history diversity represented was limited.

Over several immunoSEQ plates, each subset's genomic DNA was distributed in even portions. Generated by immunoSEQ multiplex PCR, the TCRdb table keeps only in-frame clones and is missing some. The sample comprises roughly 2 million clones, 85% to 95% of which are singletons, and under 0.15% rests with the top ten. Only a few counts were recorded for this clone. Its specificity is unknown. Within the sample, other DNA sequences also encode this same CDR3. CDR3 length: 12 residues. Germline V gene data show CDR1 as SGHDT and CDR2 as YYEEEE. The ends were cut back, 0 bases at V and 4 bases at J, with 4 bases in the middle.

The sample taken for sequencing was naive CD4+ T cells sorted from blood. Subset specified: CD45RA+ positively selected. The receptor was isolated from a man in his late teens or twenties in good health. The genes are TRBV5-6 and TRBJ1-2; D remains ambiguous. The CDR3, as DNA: TGTGCCAGCAGCTTGGACAGCTATGGCTACACCTTC. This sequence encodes CASSLDSYGYTF.